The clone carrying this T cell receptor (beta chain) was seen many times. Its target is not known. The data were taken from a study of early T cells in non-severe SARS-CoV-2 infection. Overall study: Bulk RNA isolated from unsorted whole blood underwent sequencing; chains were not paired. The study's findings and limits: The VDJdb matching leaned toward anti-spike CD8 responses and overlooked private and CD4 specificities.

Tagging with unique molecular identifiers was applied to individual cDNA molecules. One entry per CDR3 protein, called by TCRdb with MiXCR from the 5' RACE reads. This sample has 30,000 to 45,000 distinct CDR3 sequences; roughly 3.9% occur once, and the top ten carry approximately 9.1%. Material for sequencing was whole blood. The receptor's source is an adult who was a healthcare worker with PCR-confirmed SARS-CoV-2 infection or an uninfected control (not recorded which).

In DNA form, the CDR3 reads TGTGCCAGCAGTCTTGCCGCCCCCAATGCACTAGCCAAAAACATTCAGTACTTC. Protein: CASSLAAPNALAKNIQYF. The chain has TRBV27 and TRBJ2-4; D uncertain. Germline values: CDR1 MNHEY, CDR2 SMNVEV (reference sequence). The CDR3 loop spans 18 amino acids. Trimming took off 5 bases at V and 0 bases at J, with 20 bases between the two ends.